These 21 T cell receptor beta chains originate from one sample sequenced in a study of blood T cell repertoires in COVID-19. Method: immunoSEQ multiplex PCR; TCRdb's copy keeps in-frame clones and lacks some. The profile shows about 440,000 clones, around 88% of them singletons. Source material: peripheral blood. These receptors originate from a woman aged 50 to 60 with COVID-19, enrolled during active disease.

CDR3 DNA: TGTGCCAGCAGCTTAAGTGGGAGCCAGCCCCAGCATTTT. It is translated as CASSLSGSQPQHF. V and J are TRBV5-6 and TRBJ1-5; D is unclear. The ends were cut back, 2 bases at V and 7 bases at J, with 10 bases in the middle. Germline assignment: CDR1 SGHDT and CDR2 YYEEEE. This CDR3 comprises 13 residues.

J is TRBJ2-1 and V is TRBV12-5; 10 bases are shared with TRBD1. The CDR3 has 16 amino acids. Germline V gene sequence: CDR1 LGHNT, CDR2 FRNRAP. Unmatched junction bases numbered 7, after V lost 5 bases and J lost 3 bases. Written as DNA, the CDR3 is TGTGCTAGTGGTGCGCCTGGGACAGGGGTCTACAATGAGCAGTTCTTC. As protein: CASGAPGTGVYNEQFF.

The chain couples TRBV6-1 to TRBJ1-1, with D possibly matching TRBD1 (6 bases). The CDR3 has 15 amino acids. Trimming removed 1 base from V and 8 bases from J, with 17 bases in between. Germline V gene data show CDR1 as MNHNS and CDR2 as SASEGT. The CDR3 sequence: CASSEVRGSQGEAFF. Written as DNA, the CDR3 is TGTGCCAGCAGTGAAGTACGGGGATCGCAGGGGGAAGCTTTCTTT.

This CDR3 is CASSGRQGFYEQYF. The DNA for the CDR3 is TGCGCCAGCAGCGGCAGACAGGGGTTTTACGAGCAGTACTTC. The chain employs TRBV4-1 and TRBJ2-7; 8 bases fit TRBD1. Germline CDR1 MGHRA, CDR2 YSYEKL. CDR3 length equals 14 residues. V shed 5 bases and J 4 bases; nucleotides not matched to a gene: 7.

The J gene is TRBJ1-1, the V gene TRBV5-1, with unresolved D. Germline lookup yields CDR1 SGHRS and CDR2 YFSETQ. This CDR3 contains 15 residues. The V gene lost 2 bases and the J gene lost 0 bases, with 11 bases spanning the gap. The CDR3: CASSLSVGVNTEAFF. The CDR3 DNA reads TGCGCCAGCAGCTTATCGGTCGGGGTGAACACTGAAGCTTTCTTT.

The V call is TRBV30, the J call TRBJ2-1; weak D call: TRBD1 (6 bases). Trimming stripped 3 bases from V and 10 bases from J, with 19 bases between. CDR3 size: 14 residues. Germline V gives CDR1 GTSNPN, CDR2 SVGIG (reference sequence). Here the CDR3 reads CAWSLSPLQGEQFF. CDR3 nucleotide sequence: TGTGCCTGGAGCCTAAGCCCCTTGCAGGGGGAGCAGTTCTTC.

V gene TRBV5-6 combines with J gene TRBJ2-5; D gene ambiguous. Germline CDR1 and CDR2: SGHDT and YYEEEE. The V gene lost 2 bases and the J gene lost 0 bases, with 5 bases spanning the gap. There are 13 residues in the CDR3. The CDR3 loop reads CASSFEYQETQYF. For the CDR3, the DNA is TGTGCCAGCAGCTTCGAGTACCAAGAGACCCAGTACTTC. Based on the CDR3 plus reference TRBV5-6 and TRBJ2-5, the full variable domain is DAGVTQSPTHLIKTRGQQVTLRCSPKSGHDTVSWYQQALGQGPQFIFQYYEEEERQRGNFPDRFSGHQFPNYSSELNVNALLLGDSALYLCASSFEYQETQYFGPGTRLLVL.

The DNA for the CDR3 is TGTGCCAGCAGTAACCCGAGCGGGGGGGCAGGTACCGGGGAGCTGTTTTTT. Amino acids: CASSNPSGGAGTGELFF. This chain links TRBV4-2 with TRBJ2-2; 10 bases are a match to TRBD2. The CDR3 covers 17 residues. Germline trimming cut 6 bases from V and 5 bases from J; bases unmatched to any gene: 12. Germline V lookup: CDR1 LGHNA, CDR2 YNFKEQ.

This clone was recorded only once. The chain recombines TRBV6-5 with TRBJ1-2, with D possibly being TRBD1 (5 bases). The CDR3 totals 13 residues. Germline V gene data show CDR1 as MNHEY and CDR2 as SVGAGI. Trimming pared 6 bases from V and 8 bases from J, leaving 16 bases between. The chain's CDR3 is CASRTPGMGGYTF. For the CDR3, the DNA is TGTGCCAGCAGGACACCAGGGATGGGGGGCTACACCTTC.

V gene TRBV14 combines with J gene TRBJ2-7, with 9 bases fitting TRBD2. Germline V lookup: CDR1 SGHDN, CDR2 FVKESK. The CDR3 is made up of 16 amino acids. The V gene end was trimmed by 4 bases and the J gene end by 4 bases; junction bases not matched to a gene: 11. The CDR3 loop is CASSPRGGGAGYEQYF. CDR3 nucleotides: TGTGCCAGCAGCCCCCGCGGCGGGGGGGCTGGTTACGAGCAGTACTTC.

This chain connects TRBV5-1 to TRBJ2-7; D is undetermined. Germline V gives CDR1 SGHRS, CDR2 YFSETQ. Between the trimmed V and J ends, which lost 0 bases and 4 bases, there was a span of 14 bases. CDR3 length equals 15 residues. The CDR3 reads CASSLEGRGRYEQYF. The CDR3 region has the DNA TGCGCCAGCAGCTTGGAAGGCAGAGGCCGATACGAGCAGTACTTC.

This chain links TRBV7-2 with TRBJ1-1; D not certain. CDR1 SGHTA and CDR2 FQGNSA come from the germline V gene. V lost 5 bases, J lost 9 bases, and 13 bases lay in between. The CDR3 is 12 residues long. The CDR3 here is CASSQNALQAFF. The CDR3 DNA sequence: TGTGCCAGCAGCCAAAATGCGCTTCAAGCTTTCTTT.

The chain combines TRBV10-3 with TRBJ1-1, with D unresolved. This CDR3 has 14 residues. Per germline, CDR1 ENHRY and CDR2 SYGVKD. Trimming stripped 4 bases from V and 8 bases from J, with 17 bases between. The CDR3 reads CAISAMETGIEAFF. DNA of the CDR3: TGTGCCATCAGTGCTATGGAAACCGGGATAGAAGCTTTCTTT.

J is TRBJ2-5 and V is TRBV6-5; TRBD1 matches 8 bases. Germline CDR1 MNHEY, CDR2 SVGAGI. The ends lost 6 bases at V and 5 bases at J; junction bases unmatched: 5. CDR3 length: 13 residues. CDR3 loop: CASSRTGYETQYF. The CDR3 DNA follows: TGTGCCAGCAGCCGGACAGGGTACGAGACCCAGTACTTC.

The V call is TRBV7-3, the J call TRBJ2-1, with 7 positions matching TRBD2. The CDR3 extends over 16 amino acids. The V gene end was trimmed by 4 bases and the J gene end by 10 bases; junction bases not matched to a gene: 16. CDR1 SGHTA and CDR2 FQGTGA come from the germline V gene. The CDR3 region is CASSSNSAAGSREQFF. In nucleotides, the CDR3 is TGTGCCAGCAGCTCTAACTCGGCAGCGGGGTCCCGGGAGCAGTTCTTC.

Written as DNA, the CDR3 is TGTGCCAGCAGCCATCAGGGGACAGGGGATGGCTACACCTTC. Translating it yields CASSHQGTGDGYTF. The genes are TRBV6-5 and TRBJ1-2; 10 bases map to TRBD1. The CDR3 is 14 residues long. With 6 bases clipped from V and 6 bases from J, the junction kept 7 bases outside the gene matches. Germline loops: CDR1 MNHEY, CDR2 SVGAGI.

The V and J genes are TRBV19 and TRBJ1-5; 7 positions match TRBD1. Trimming at V came to 7 bases and at J to 0 bases, leaving 9 bases not matched to a gene. This CDR3 has 16 residues. Germline V gene data show CDR1 as LNHDA and CDR2 as SQIVND (reference sequence). The CDR3 sequence: CASTFARGFSNQPQHF. CDR3 in DNA: TGTGCCAGTACTTTTGCCAGGGGGTTTAGCAATCAGCCCCAGCATTTT.

Of note for this clone: The sample has other DNA sequences that encode this CDR3 too. This chain uses TRBV30 with TRBJ1-2, with D possibly being TRBD1 (5 bases). This CDR3 is built from 12 residues. Germline assignment: CDR1 GTSNPN and CDR2 SVGIG (reference sequence). Trimming removed 2 bases from V and 2 bases from J, with 6 bases in between. CDR3 sequence (DNA): TGTGCCTGGAGTCGGGGGAACTATGGCTACACCTTC. Translation: CAWSRGNYGYTF. Filled out from reference TRBV30 and TRBJ1-2, the complete variable domain reads SQTIHQWPATLVQPVGSPLSLECTVEGTSNPNLYWYRQAAGRGLQLLFYSVGIGQISSEVPQNLSASRPQDRQFILSSKKLLLSDSGFYLCAWSRGNYGYTFGSGTRLTVV.

This sequence joins TRBV2 and TRBJ2-1; the match to TRBD1 covers 8 bases. After removal of 8 bases from V and 7 bases from J, the junction contained 7 bases not matched to a gene. CDR3 size: 13 residues. Germline CDR1 and CDR2: SNHLY and FYNNEI. CDR3 sequence (DNA): TGTGCCAGCGGGGCAGGGGGCGGGAATGAGCAGTTCTTC. Protein product: CASGAGGGNEQFF.

The chain uses TRBV7-2 and TRBJ1-5; the D gene is possibly TRBD1 (5 bases). Trimming pared 6 bases from V and 2 bases from J, leaving 14 bases between. The germline V gene has CDR1 SGHTA and CDR2 FQGNSA. The CDR3 has 15 residues. CDR3: CASRSGGGRNQPQHF. The DNA of the CDR3 is TGTGCCAGCAGATCGGGGGGAGGACGCAATCAGCCCCAGCATTTT.

The rearrangement joins TRBV14 to TRBJ2-2; weak D call: TRBD2 (6 bases). The CDR3 extends over 16 amino acids. CDR1 SGHDN and CDR2 FVKESK come from the germline V gene. V was pared by 0 bases and J by 7 bases, with 15 bases between. CDR3 region: CASSQDMAPGDGELFF. CDR3 DNA: TGTGCCAGCAGCCAAGATATGGCCCCGGGAGACGGGGAGCTGTTTTTT.